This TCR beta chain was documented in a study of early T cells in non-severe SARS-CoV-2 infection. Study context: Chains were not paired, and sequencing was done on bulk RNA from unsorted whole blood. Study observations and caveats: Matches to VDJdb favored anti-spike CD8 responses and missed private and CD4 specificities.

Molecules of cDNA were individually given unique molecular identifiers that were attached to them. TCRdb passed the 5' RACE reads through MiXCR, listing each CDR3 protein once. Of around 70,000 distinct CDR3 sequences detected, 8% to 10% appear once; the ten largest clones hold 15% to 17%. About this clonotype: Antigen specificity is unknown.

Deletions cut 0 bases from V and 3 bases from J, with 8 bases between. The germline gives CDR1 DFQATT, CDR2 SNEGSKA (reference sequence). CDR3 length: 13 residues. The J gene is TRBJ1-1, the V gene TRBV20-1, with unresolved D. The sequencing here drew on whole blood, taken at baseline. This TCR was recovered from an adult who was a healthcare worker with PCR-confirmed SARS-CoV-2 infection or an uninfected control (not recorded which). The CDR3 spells CSARDSADTEAFF. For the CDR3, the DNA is TGCAGTGCTAGAGATTCGGCAGACACTGAAGCTTTCTTT.